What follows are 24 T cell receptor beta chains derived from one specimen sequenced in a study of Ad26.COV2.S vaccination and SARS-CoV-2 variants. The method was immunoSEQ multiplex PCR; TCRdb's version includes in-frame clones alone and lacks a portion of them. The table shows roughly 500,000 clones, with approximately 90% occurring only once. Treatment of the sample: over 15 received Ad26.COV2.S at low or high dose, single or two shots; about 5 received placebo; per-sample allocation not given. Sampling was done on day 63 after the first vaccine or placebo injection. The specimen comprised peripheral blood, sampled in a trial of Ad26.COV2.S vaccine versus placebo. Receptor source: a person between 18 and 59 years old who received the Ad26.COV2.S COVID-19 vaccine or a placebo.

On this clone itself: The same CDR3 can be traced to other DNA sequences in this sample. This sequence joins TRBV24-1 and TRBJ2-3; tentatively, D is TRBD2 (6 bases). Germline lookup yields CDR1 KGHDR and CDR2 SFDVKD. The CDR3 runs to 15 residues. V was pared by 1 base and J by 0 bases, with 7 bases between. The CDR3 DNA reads TGTGCCACCAGTGATTTCGGGGGAAGCACAGATACGCAGTATTTT. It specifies CATSDFGGSTDTQYF.

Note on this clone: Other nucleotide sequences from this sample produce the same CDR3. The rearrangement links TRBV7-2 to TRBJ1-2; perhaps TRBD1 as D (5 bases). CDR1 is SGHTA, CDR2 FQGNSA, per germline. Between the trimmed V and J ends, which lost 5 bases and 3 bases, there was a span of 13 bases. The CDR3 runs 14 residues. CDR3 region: CASSPGQGDYGYTF. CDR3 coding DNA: TGTGCCAGCAGCCCCGGTCAGGGCGACTATGGCTACACCTTC.

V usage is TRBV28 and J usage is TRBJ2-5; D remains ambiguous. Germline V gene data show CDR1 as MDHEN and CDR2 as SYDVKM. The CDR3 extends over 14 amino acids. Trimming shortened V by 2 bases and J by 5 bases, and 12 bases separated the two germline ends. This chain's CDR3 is CASSLPGESETQYF. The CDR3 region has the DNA TGTGCCAGCAGTTTACCCGGAGAATCTGAGACCCAGTACTTC.

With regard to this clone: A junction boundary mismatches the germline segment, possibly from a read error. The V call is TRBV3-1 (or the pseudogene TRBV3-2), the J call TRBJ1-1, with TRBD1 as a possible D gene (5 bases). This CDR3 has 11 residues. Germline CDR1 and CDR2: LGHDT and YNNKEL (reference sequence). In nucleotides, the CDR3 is TGTGCCAGCAGCCAAGCTTCGGGACCCGAATTT. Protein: CASSQASGPEF.

The DNA for the CDR3 is TGTGCCAGCAAAGACGCGAACATTCAGTACTTC. Encoded protein: CASKDANIQYF. The chain carries TRBV6-5 and TRBJ2-4; no clear D gene. The CDR3 consists of 11 residues. Trimming stripped 7 bases from V and 7 bases from J, with 8 bases between. Germline V CDR1 and CDR2: MNHEY, SVGAGI.

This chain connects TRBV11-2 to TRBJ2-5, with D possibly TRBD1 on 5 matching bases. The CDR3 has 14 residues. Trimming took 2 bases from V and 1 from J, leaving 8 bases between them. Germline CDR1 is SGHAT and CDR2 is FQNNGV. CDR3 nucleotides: TGTGCCAGCAGCTTAAAGGGGTCCCAAGAGACCCAGTACTTC. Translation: CASSLKGSQETQYF.

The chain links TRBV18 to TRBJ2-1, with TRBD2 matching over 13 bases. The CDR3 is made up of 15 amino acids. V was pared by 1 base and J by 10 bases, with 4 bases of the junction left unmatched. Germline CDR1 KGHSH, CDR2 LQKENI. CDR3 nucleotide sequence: TGTGCCAGCTCACCACAGGGACTAGCGGGGAGGGAGCAGTTCTTC. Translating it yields CASSPQGLAGREQFF.

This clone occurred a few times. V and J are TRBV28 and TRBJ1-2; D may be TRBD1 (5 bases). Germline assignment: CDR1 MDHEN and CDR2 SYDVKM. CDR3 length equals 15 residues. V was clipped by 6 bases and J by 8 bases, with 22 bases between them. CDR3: CASSPRDGRTYGYTF. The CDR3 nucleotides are TGTGCCAGCAGCCCCCGGGACGGGAGAACGTACGGCTACACCTTC.

CDR3 in amino acids: CASMQELGVVEQYF. The CDR3 coding sequence is TGTGCCAGCATGCAAGAGCTAGGGGTGGTCGAGCAGTACTTC. This chain uses TRBV2 with TRBJ2-7, with D tentatively TRBD1 (5 bases). The V end was cut by 7 bases, the J end by 6 bases, with 19 bases between. The V gene's germline CDR1 is SNHLY and CDR2 FYNNEI. The CDR3 sequence is 14 residues long.

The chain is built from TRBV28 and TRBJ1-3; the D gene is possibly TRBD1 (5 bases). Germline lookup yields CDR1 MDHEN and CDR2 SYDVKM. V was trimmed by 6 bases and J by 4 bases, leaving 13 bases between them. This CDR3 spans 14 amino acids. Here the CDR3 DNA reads TGTGCCAGCAGGGGGCCCGGGTCCGGAAACACCATATATTTT. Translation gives CASRGPGSGNTIYF.

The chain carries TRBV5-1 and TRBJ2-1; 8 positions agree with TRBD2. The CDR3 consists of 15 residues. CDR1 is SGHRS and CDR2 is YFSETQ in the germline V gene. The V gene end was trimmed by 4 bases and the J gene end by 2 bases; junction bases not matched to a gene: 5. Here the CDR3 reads CASSPGSGTYNEQFF. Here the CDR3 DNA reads TGCGCCAGCAGCCCGGGTAGCGGGACCTACAATGAGCAGTTCTTC.

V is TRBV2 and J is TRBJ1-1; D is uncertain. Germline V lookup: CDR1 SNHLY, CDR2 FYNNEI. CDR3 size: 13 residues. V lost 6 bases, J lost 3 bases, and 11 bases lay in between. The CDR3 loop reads CASSGELDTEAFF. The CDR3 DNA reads TGTGCCAGCAGCGGTGAGTTGGACACTGAAGCTTTCTTT.

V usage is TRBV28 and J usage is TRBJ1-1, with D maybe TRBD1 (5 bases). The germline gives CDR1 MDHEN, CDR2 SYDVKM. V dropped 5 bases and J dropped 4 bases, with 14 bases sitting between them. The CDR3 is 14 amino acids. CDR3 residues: CASSPGARGTEAFF. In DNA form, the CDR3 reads TGTGCCAGCAGTCCCGGGGCGCGGGGCACTGAAGCTTTCTTT. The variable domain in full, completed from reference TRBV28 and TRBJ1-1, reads DVKVTQSSRYLVKRTGEKVFLECVQDMDHENMFWYRQDPGLGLRLIYFSYDVKMKEKGDIPEGYSVSREKKERFSLILESASTNQTSMYLCASSPGARGTEAFFGQGTRLTVV.

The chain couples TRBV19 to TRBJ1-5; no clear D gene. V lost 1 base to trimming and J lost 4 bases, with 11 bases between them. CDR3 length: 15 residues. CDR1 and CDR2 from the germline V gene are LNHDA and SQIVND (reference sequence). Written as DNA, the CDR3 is TGTGCCAGTAGTATAGTAGGCCAGCCAAATCAGCCCCAGCATTTT. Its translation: CASSIVGQPNQPQHF.

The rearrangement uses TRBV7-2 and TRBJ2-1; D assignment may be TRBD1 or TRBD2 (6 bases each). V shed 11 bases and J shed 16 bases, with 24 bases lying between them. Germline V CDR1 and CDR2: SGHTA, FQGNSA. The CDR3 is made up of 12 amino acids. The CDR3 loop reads CAGGGLVGSHFF. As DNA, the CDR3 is TGTGCCGGAGGGGGGCTAGTGGGCTCCCATTTCTTC.

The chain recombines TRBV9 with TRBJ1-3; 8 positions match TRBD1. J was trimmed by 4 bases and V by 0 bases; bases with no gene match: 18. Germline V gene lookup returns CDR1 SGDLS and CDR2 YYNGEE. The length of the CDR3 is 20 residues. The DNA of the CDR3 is TGTGCCAGCAGCGTAGGCGAAGGGCGGGACAGGCAGGTTCTGGGAAACACCATATATTTT. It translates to CASSVGEGRDRQVLGNTIYF.

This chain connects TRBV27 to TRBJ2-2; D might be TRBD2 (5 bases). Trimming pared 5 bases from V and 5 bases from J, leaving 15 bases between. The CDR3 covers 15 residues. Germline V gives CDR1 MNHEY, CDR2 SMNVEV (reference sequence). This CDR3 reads CASSPHVGGTGELFF. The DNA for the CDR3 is TGTGCCAGCAGTCCCCACGTGGGCGGGACCGGGGAGCTGTTTTTT.

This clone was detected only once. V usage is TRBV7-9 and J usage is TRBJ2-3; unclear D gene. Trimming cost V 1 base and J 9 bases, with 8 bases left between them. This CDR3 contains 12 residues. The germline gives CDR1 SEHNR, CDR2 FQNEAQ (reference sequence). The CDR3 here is CASSLVQETQYF. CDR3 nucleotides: TGTGCCAGCAGCTTAGTGCAGGAGACGCAGTATTTT.

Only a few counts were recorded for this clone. The CDR3 region is CASSRTAGLVATNEKLFF. The CDR3 DNA follows: TGTGCCAGCAGTCGGACAGCGGGATTAGTTGCAACTAATGAAAAACTGTTTTTT. J is TRBJ1-4 and V is TRBV28, with D perhaps TRBD1 (6 bases). Germline V gene sequence: CDR1 MDHEN, CDR2 SYDVKM. V lost 5 bases, J lost 0 bases, and 19 bases lay in between. CDR3 length: 18 residues.

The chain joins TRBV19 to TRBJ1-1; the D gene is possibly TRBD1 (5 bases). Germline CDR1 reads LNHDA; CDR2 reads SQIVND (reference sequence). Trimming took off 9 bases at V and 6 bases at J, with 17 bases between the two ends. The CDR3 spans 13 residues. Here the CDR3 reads CASQGGDWSEAFF. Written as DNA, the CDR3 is TGTGCCAGCCAGGGTGGAGATTGGTCTGAAGCTTTCTTT.

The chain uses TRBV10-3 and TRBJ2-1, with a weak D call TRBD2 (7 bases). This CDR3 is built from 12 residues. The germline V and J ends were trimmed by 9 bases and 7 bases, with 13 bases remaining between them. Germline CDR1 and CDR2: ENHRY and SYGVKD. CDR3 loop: CAISGGLNEQFF. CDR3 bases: TGTGCCATTTCGGGGGGCCTGAATGAGCAGTTCTTC.

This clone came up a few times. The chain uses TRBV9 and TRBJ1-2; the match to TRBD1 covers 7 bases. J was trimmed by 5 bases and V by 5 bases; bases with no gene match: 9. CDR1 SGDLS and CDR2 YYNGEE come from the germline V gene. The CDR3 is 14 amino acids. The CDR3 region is CASSGQGGFYGYTF. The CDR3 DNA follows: TGTGCCAGCAGTGGGCAGGGGGGATTTTATGGCTACACCTTC.

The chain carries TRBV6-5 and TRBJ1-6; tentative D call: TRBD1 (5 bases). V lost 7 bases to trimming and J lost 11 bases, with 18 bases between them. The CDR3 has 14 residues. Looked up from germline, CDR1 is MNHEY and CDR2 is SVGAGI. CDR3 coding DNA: TGTGCCAGCAAGCAGCCAACAGGCGTAGCACCCCTCCACTTT. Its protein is CASKQPTGVAPLHF.

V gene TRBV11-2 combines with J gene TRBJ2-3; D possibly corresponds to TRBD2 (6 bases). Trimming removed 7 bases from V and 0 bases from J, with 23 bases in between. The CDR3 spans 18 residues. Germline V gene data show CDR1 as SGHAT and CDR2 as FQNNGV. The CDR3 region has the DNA TGTGCCAGCATGGGGGGAGGATTTGTTGACGACAGCACAGATACGCAGTATTTT. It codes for CASMGGGFVDDSTDTQYF.